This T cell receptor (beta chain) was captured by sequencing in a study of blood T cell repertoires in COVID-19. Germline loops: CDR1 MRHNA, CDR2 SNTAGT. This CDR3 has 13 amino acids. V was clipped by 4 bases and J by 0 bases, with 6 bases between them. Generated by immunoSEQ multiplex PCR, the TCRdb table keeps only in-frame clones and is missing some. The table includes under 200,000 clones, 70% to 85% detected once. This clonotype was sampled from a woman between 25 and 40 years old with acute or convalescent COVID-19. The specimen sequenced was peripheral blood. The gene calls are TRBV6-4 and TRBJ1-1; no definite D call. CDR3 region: CASSVGMNTEAFF. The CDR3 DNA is TGTGCCAGCAGTGTCGGGATGAACACTGAAGCTTTCTTT.